Described below is a single T cell receptor beta chain sequence and its context. As yet, its antigen is unknown. Trimming took off 4 bases at V and 9 bases at J, with 16 bases between the two ends. The CDR3 totals 14 residues. The germline gives CDR1 SGHTA, CDR2 FQGNSA. TCRdb's table, derived via immunoSEQ multiplex PCR, lists solely in-frame clones and lacks some. Of 65,000 to 80,000 clones in the sample, roughly 83% were seen once. This specimen comes from a study of T cell clones after liver transplantation. The study, taken as a whole, reports: Low donor cell numbers restricted donor-reactive repertoire measurement in a couple of subjects.

The sequencing used CD4+ T cells from blood, collected at the 22-month timepoint. The genes are TRBV7-2 and TRBJ2-1, with a weak D call TRBD1 (5 bases). This clonotype originated in a human patient who received a liver transplant. Some T cells here may be from the graft donor. CDR3 bases: TGTGCCAGCAGCTATAGTTGGGGCAATGTTGAGCAGTTCTTC. Translated: CASSYSWGNVEQFF.